One sample yielded the 15 T cell receptor beta chains listed below, sequenced in a study of blood T cell repertoires in COVID-19. Using immunoSEQ multiplex PCR, the repertoire was profiled, and TCRdb retains in-frame clones only, with some absent. The data contain 400,000 to 550,000 clones, about 89% of them singletons. The sequenced material came from peripheral blood. The origin of the receptors is a woman younger than 45 with acute or convalescent COVID-19.

CDR3 in DNA: TGTGCCAGCAGCCAAGTCGATAAGTTTCGGGCAGGGGGACAAGAGACCCAGTACTTC. Residues: CASSQVDKFRAGGQETQYF. The chain carries TRBV3-1 (or the pseudogene TRBV3-2) and TRBJ2-5; 7 bases line up with TRBD1. Germline CDR1 reads LGHDT; CDR2 reads YNNKEL (reference sequence). The ends lost 1 base at V and 2 bases at J; junction bases unmatched: 16. The length of the CDR3 is 19 residues.

As to this clone: Other nucleotide sequences in the sample specify the same CDR3. This chain links TRBV19 with TRBJ2-7, with TRBD1 as a possible D gene (6 bases). V gave up 3 bases and J gave up 0 bases, with 9 bases separating them. The CDR3 totals 14 residues. The V gene's germline CDR1 is LNHDA and CDR2 SQIVND (reference sequence). CDR3 residues: CASSITGSSYEQYF. For the CDR3, the DNA is TGTGCCAGTAGTATTACAGGGAGCTCCTACGAGCAGTACTTC. The full variable domain, rest sourced from reference TRBV19 and TRBJ2-7, is DGGITQSPKYLFRKEGQNVTLSCEQNLNHDAMYWYRQDPGQGLRLIYYSQIVNDFQKGDIAEGYSVSREKKESFPLTVTSAQKNPTAFYLCASSITGSSYEQYFGPGTRLTVT.

The chain recombines TRBV5-4 with TRBJ1-2, with TRBD1 matching 8 bases. The V and J ends lost 4 bases and 5 bases, in that order; junction bases with no gene match: 10. Germline V gene sequence: CDR1 SGHNT, CDR2 YYREEE (reference sequence). The length of the CDR3 is 15 residues. DNA of the CDR3: TGTGCCAGCAGCCACAAGGGACAGGATCTTTATGGCTACACCTTC. It translates to CASSHKGQDLYGYTF.

The V gene is TRBV2, the J gene TRBJ1-4; 8 nucleotides agree with TRBD1. This CDR3 is built from 15 residues. The trim removed 1 base at V and 8 bases at J, leaving 6 bases unmatched. Germline assignment: CDR1 SNHLY and CDR2 FYNNEI. This CDR3 is CASSEEGRGREKLFF. The CDR3 DNA sequence: TGTGCCAGCAGTGAAGAGGGCAGGGGGCGAGAAAAACTGTTTTTT.

This chain links TRBV5-1 with TRBJ2-1; 12 bases are shared with TRBD2. Germline V gives CDR1 SGHRS, CDR2 YFSETQ. There are 16 residues in the CDR3. V lost 4 bases and J lost 3; bases outside the gene matches: 5. The CDR3, as DNA: TGCGCCAGCAGCGTACTAGCGGGGGGCCTCTACAATGAGCAGTTCTTC. Residues: CASSVLAGGLYNEQFF.

V gene TRBV19 combines with J gene TRBJ2-2, with D perhaps TRBD1 (6 bases). Trimming left V 3 bases short and J 9 bases short, with 17 bases between. In germline, CDR1 is LNHDA, CDR2 SQIVND (reference sequence). The CDR3 has 15 residues. CDR3 in amino acids: CASSIGQPWGRELFF. In nucleotides, the CDR3 is TGTGCCAGTAGTATCGGACAGCCCTGGGGCCGGGAGCTGTTTTTT. Variable domain in full (rest from reference TRBV19 and TRBJ2-2): DGGITQSPKYLFRKEGQNVTLSCEQNLNHDAMYWYRQDPGQGLRLIYYSQIVNDFQKGDIAEGYSVSREKKESFPLTVTSAQKNPTAFYLCASSIGQPWGRELFFGEGSRLTVL.

The rearrangement joins TRBV25-1 to TRBJ2-7; D is possibly TRBD2 (6 bases). CDR1 and CDR2 from the germline V gene are MGHDK and SYGVNS. This CDR3 comprises 11 residues. Trimming stripped 8 bases from V and 5 bases from J, with 10 bases between. CDR3 sequence: CASLEGHEQYF. CDR3 nucleotide sequence: TGTGCCAGCCTGGAGGGGCACGAGCAGTACTTC.

The chain uses TRBV10-3 and TRBJ2-7; D may be TRBD2 (5 bases). Looked up from germline, CDR1 is ENHRY and CDR2 is SYGVKD. The CDR3 totals 11 residues. Trimming pared 10 bases from V and 7 bases from J, leaving 14 bases between. The CDR3 loop reads CATAEAREQYF. The CDR3 DNA sequence: TGTGCCACGGCGGAGGCGCGGGAGCAGTACTTC.

The chain employs TRBV19 and TRBJ2-7; a possible D gene is TRBD2 (7 bases). The CDR3 is 13 amino acids. CDR1 is LNHDA, CDR2 SQIVND, per germline (reference sequence). The V gene lost 8 bases and the J gene lost 3 bases, with 14 bases spanning the gap. CDR3 nucleotides: TGTGCCAGTCGGGGGGCGCGAGGCTACGAGCAGTACTTC. This translates into CASRGARGYEQYF. Using reference TRBV19 and TRBJ2-7 for the parts outside the CDR3, the full variable domain is DGGITQSPKYLFRKEGQNVTLSCEQNLNHDAMYWYRQDPGQGLRLIYYSQIVNDFQKGDIAEGYSVSREKKESFPLTVTSAQKNPTAFYLCASRGARGYEQYFGPGTRLTVT.

In this sample, this clone turned up many times. CDR3 coding DNA: TGTGCCAGCAGCTTATCACTTCGCAGCGTCCCGACAGATACGCAGTATTTT. Encoded protein: CASSLSLRSVPTDTQYF. This chain joins TRBV7-2 and TRBJ2-3; D not resolved. CDR3 length: 17 residues. Germline CDR1 SGHTA, CDR2 FQGNSA. V gave up 2 bases and J gave up 3 bases, with 18 bases separating them.

The chain joins TRBV11-2 to TRBJ1-3, with D uncertain. CDR3 length: 15 amino acids. Trimming left V 1 base short and J 0 bases short, with 7 bases between. The germline gives CDR1 SGHAT, CDR2 FQNNGV. In DNA form, the CDR3 reads TGTGCCAGCAGCTTAGTTTCATTCTCTGGAAACACCATATATTTT. Translating it yields CASSLVSFSGNTIYF.

The rearrangement joins TRBV15 to TRBJ2-1, with D maybe TRBD2 (6 bases). The CDR3 is 13 residues long. V lost 8 bases and J lost 7, with 15 bases in between. Germline V lookup: CDR1 LNHNV, CDR2 YYDKDF (reference sequence). The CDR3 DNA reads TGTGCCACCGAACTCGGCGGGGTGAATGAGCAGTTCTTC. The encoded protein is CATELGGVNEQFF.

The chain combines TRBV27 with TRBJ2-2, with 7 nucleotides matching TRBD2. Germline values: CDR1 MNHEY, CDR2 SMNVEV (reference sequence). This CDR3 comprises 15 residues. Losses at the gene ends were 6 bases for V and 0 bases for J; bases not matched to a gene: 4. CDR3 region: CASSPRGANTGELFF. CDR3 in DNA: TGTGCCAGCAGCCCCCGGGGGGCGAACACCGGGGAGCTGTTTTTT.

This chain joins TRBV11-2 and TRBJ2-7, with TRBD1 as a possible D gene (6 bases). The CDR3 is 15 amino acids. The V gene's germline CDR1 is SGHAT and CDR2 FQNNGV. V lost 2 bases and J 2 bases, leaving 13 bases between the germline ends. The DNA for the CDR3 is TGTGCCAGCAGCTTAAGGTCCGGACAGACCTACGAGCAGTACTTC. It translates to CASSLRSGQTYEQYF.

J is TRBJ2-7 and V is TRBV5-5; 8 nucleotides line up with TRBD1. Looked up from germline, CDR1 is SGHKS and CDR2 is YYEKEE (reference sequence). V gave up 4 bases and J gave up 6 bases; unmatched junction bases: 9. This CDR3 is built from 14 residues. CDR3 sequence (DNA): TGTGCCAGCAGCAGAACAGGGGGAACTGGCGAGCAGTACTTC. This sequence encodes CASSRTGGTGEQYF. The entire variable domain, with the rest obtained from reference TRBV5-5 and TRBJ2-7, is as follows: DAGVTQSPTHLIKTRGQQVTLRCSPISGHKSVSWYQQVLGQGPQFIFQYYEKEERGRGNFPDRFSARQFPNYSSELNVNALLLGDSALYLCASSRTGGTGEQYFGPGTRLTVT.